This is a list of T cell receptor beta chains from one sample in a study of blood T cell repertoires in COVID-19. Generated by immunoSEQ multiplex PCR, the TCRdb table keeps only in-frame clones and is missing some. The repertoire holds roughly 200,000 clones, with 86% as singletons. The sequencing input was peripheral blood. All receptors come from a woman aged 25 to 39 with active or convalescent COVID-19. Both conserved end residues are part of each CDR3. A D gene is named only where the DNA matches it firmly. Part of the rows lack a size; the others show once, few, many or a class for expanded clones.

D gene	clone size	CDR3 length	J gene	V gene	CDR3 DNA	CDR3 protein
TRBD2	once	18	TRBJ2-2	TRBV2	TGTGCCAGCAGTTTGACTAGCGGGGGGACCTCGAGCACCGGGGAGCTGTTTTTT	CASSLTSGGTSSTGELFF
TRBD1	once	17	TRBJ2-6	TRBV5-1	TGCGCCAGCAGCTCGAGGGGGCTGCTCTCTGGGGCCAACGTCCTGACTTTC	CASSSRGLLSGANVLTF
TRBD1	NA	12	TRBJ1-2	TRBV28	TGTGCCAGCGGACAGGGATTCGGTGGCTACACCTTC	CASGQGFGGYTF
TRBD1	NA	18	TRBJ2-6	TRBV3-1/TRBV3-2	TGTGCCAGCAGCCCCTCAGGACAGGGGGTTTCTGGGGCCAACGTCCTGACTTTC	CASSPSGQGVSGANVLTF
NA	NA	14	TRBJ2-5	TRBV7-9	TGTGCCAGCAGCTTAGCGGGAGGACTGGAGACCCAGTACTTC	CASSLAGGLETQYF
NA	NA	15	TRBJ2-5	TRBV15	TGTGCCACCAGCAGAGATCGTCGCAGCCAAGAGACCCAGTACTTC	CATSRDRRSQETQYF
TRBD1	NA	15	TRBJ2-7	TRBV19	TGTGCCAGTAGTGGAGCACAGGGGGCGTCCTACGAGCAGTACTTC	CASSGAQGASYEQYF
TRBD1	NA	16	TRBJ2-3	TRBV5-6	TGTGCCAGCAGCTTGTGGGGGACAGGGATCACAGATACGCAGTATTTT	CASSLWGTGITDTQYF
NA	few	14	TRBJ1-6	TRBV5-4	TGTGCCAGCAGTCTCGACAGTATTAATTCACCCCTCCACTTT	CASSLDSINSPLHF
TRBD1	NA	12	TRBJ1-2	TRBV30	TGTGCCTGGAGCACAGGGGAAGCTGGCTACACCTTC	CAWSTGEAGYTF
TRBD2	NA	15	TRBJ2-1	TRBV13	TGTGCCAGCAGCTTTATAGCGGGGCCTCACAATGAGCAGTTCTTC	CASSFIAGPHNEQFF
NA	few	11	TRBJ1-2	TRBV2	TGTGCCAGCAGGGTGTCGGGTGGCTACACCTTC	CASRVSGGYTF
TRBD1	few	16	TRBJ1-2	TRBV7-2	TGTGCCAGCAGCTTGAATCGACAGGGCTCCAACTATGGCTACACCTTC	CASSLNRQGSNYGYTF
NA	NA	12	TRBJ1-2	TRBV5-5	TGTGCCAGCAGCTATACAGAAGATGGCTACACCTTC	CASSYTEDGYTF